This passage covers 13 T cell receptor beta chains from one sample sequenced in a study of blood T cell repertoires in COVID-19. Assay used: immunoSEQ multiplex PCR; TCRdb lists only in-frame clones, some missing. There are about 140,000 clones in the sample; roughly 79% occur only once, and less than 2% lies in the top ten. Sequencing used peripheral blood. These receptors were collected from a woman aged 60-75 years with acute or convalescent COVID-19.

V usage is TRBV7-9 and J usage is TRBJ2-2; 10 bases fit TRBD2. Germline lookup yields CDR1 SEHNR and CDR2 FQNEAQ (reference sequence). Trimming at V came to 3 bases and at J to 7 bases, leaving 8 bases not matched to a gene. The CDR3 contains 16 residues. The CDR3, as DNA: TGTGCCAGCAGCTTTCCCCTAGCGGGAGTAAACGGGGAGCTGTTTTTT. It specifies CASSFPLAGVNGELFF.

This clone counts as medium-sized (0.01 to 0.1%). J is TRBJ2-1 and V is TRBV4-1, with 8 bases identical to TRBD2. The CDR3 covers 12 residues. Germline V gene lookup returns CDR1 MGHRA and CDR2 YSYEKL. Losses at the gene ends were 4 bases for V and 8 bases for J; bases not matched to a gene: 1. The CDR3: CASSPTSDEQFF. CDR3 nucleotide sequence: TGCGCCAGCAGCCCGACTAGCGATGAGCAGTTCTTC.

The chain links TRBV6-5 to TRBJ2-1; 7 bases map to TRBD1. V was pared by 8 bases and J by 8 bases, with 0 bases of the junction left unmatched. Germline V CDR1 and CDR2: MNHEY, SVGAGI. The CDR3 consists of 10 residues. DNA for the CDR3: TGTGCCAGCGACAGGGATGAGCAGTTCTTC. Its protein product is CASDRDEQFF.

The chain has TRBV2 and TRBJ2-3; 10 bases line up with TRBD2. Germline assignment: CDR1 SNHLY and CDR2 FYNNEI. V lost 3 bases and J lost 3; bases outside the gene matches: 6. The CDR3 spans 16 residues. In DNA, the CDR3 is TGTGCCAGCAGTGACGAACTAGCGGGGAAAACAGATACGCAGTATTTT. Amino acids: CASSDELAGKTDTQYF.

The chain carries TRBV5-1 and TRBJ2-3; TRBD2 aligns across 7 bases. Germline trimming cut 4 bases from V and 3 bases from J; bases unmatched to any gene: 5. CDR1 SGHRS and CDR2 YFSETQ come from the germline V gene. CDR3 length: 14 residues. The CDR3 DNA sequence: TGCGCCAGCAGCCCACTAGCGACTACAGATACGCAGTATTTT. The encoded protein is CASSPLATTDTQYF.

The V gene is TRBV5-3, the J gene TRBJ2-7; D gene ambiguous. TRBV5-3 is an ORF; its function is uncertain. The CDR3 contains 10 residues. Deletions cut 6 bases from V and 3 bases from J, with 4 bases between. The CDR3 region has the DNA TGTGCCAGAACTTTCTACGAGCAGTACTTC. It yields the protein CARTFYEQYF.

The gene calls are TRBV5-1 and TRBJ1-1; D may be TRBD1 (5 bases). Germline V gene sequence: CDR1 SGHRS, CDR2 YFSETQ. Trimming shortened V by 1 base and J by 4 bases, and 8 bases separated the two germline ends. CDR3 length equals 13 residues. DNA for the CDR3: TGCGCCAGCAGCTTGTTGGGGGGCACTGAAGCTTTCTTT. Its protein product is CASSLLGGTEAFF.

V and J are TRBV20-1 and TRBJ2-7; TRBD2 agrees at 9 bases. The germline CDR1 and CDR2 sequences are DFQATT and SNEGSKA (reference sequence). Unmatched junction bases numbered 9, after V lost 3 bases and J lost 3 bases. There are 15 residues in the CDR3. The CDR3 coding sequence is TGCAGTGCTAGTCCCCGAGCGGGAGGATTCTACGAGCAGTACTTC. Translation: CSASPRAGGFYEQYF.

The V call is TRBV10-3, the J call TRBJ2-2; D not certain. V lost 0 bases, J lost 6 bases, and 5 bases lay in between. CDR3 size: 13 residues. CDR1 is ENHRY, CDR2 SYGVKD, per germline. The CDR3 spells CAISESAPGELFF. The CDR3 nucleotides are TGTGCCATCAGTGAGTCGGCTCCCGGGGAGCTGTTTTTT.

V gene TRBV18 combines with J gene TRBJ2-7; weak D call: TRBD1 (6 bases). The V and J ends lost 1 base and 6 bases respectively, with 19 bases between them. The germline V gene has CDR1 KGHSH and CDR2 LQKENI. The CDR3 is 16 residues long. The CDR3: CASSPRSRGPQGEQYF. In nucleotides, the CDR3 is TGTGCCAGCTCACCACGCTCCAGGGGCCCTCAGGGCGAGCAGTACTTC.

The genes are TRBV5-1 and TRBJ2-1; 7 bases are shared with TRBD2. This CDR3 region has 14 residues. The trim removed 2 bases at V and 2 bases at J, leaving 1 base unmatched. Germline loops: CDR1 SGHRS, CDR2 YFSETQ. As DNA, the CDR3 is TGCGCCAGCAGCTTTAGCGGGCCCTACAATGAGCAGTTCTTC. Translating gives CASSFSGPYNEQFF. The full variable domain, its missing parts supplied by reference TRBV5-1 and TRBJ2-1, is KAGVTQTPRYLIKTRGQQVTLSCSPISGHRSVSWYQQTPGQGLQFLFEYFSETQRNKGNFPGRFSGRQFSNSRSEMNVSTLELGDSALYLCASSFSGPYNEQFFGPGTRLTVL.

This sequence joins TRBV27 and TRBJ1-5, with D unresolved. V was shortened by 4 bases and J by 3 bases, with 16 bases between the two germline ends. The CDR3 runs to 16 residues. Germline-derived CDR1 and CDR2 are MNHEY and SMNVEV (reference sequence). This chain's CDR3 is CASSSTFSGFNQPQHF. CDR3 nucleotide sequence: TGTGCCAGCAGTTCCACCTTTTCAGGTTTCAATCAGCCCCAGCATTTT.

The V gene is TRBV27, the J gene TRBJ1-2; D gene unclear. Germline CDR1 reads MNHEY; CDR2 reads SMNVEV (reference sequence). Trimming took 8 bases from V and 1 from J, leaving 17 bases between them. The CDR3 extends over 15 amino acids. The CDR3, as DNA: TGTGCCAGCCGTCGAGGGTCCCAATTTAACTATGGCTACACCTTC. It specifies CASRRGSQFNYGYTF.